This is a list of T cell receptor beta chains from one sample in a study of PD-1 blockade in mismatch repair-deficient tumors. TCRdb's copy holds only in-frame clones and misses some; the assay was immunoSEQ multiplex PCR. The sample includes fewer than 100,000 clones, roughly 80% of them seen just once. Sequenced material: peripheral blood, taken 12 weeks after starting pembrolizumab. The source is an adult with mismatch repair-deficient cancer. The CDR3 runs from the conserved cysteine through the conserved F or W. The order of the fields is V gene, D gene, clone size, J gene, CDR3 protein, CDR3 DNA. The D gene is left open where the match is weak. Size tells how often a clone was seen (once, few, many) or the class of an expanded clone, and some rows leave it out.

V gene: TRBV5-4; D gene: -; clone size: -; J gene: TRBJ2-1; CDR3 protein: CASSIRGGNEQFF; CDR3 DNA: TGTGCCAGCAGCATAAGGGGTGGCAATGAGCAGTTCTTC
V gene: TRBV7-9; D gene: -; clone size: -; J gene: TRBJ1-2; CDR3 protein: CASSLGDGFYGYTF; CDR3 DNA: TGTGCCAGCAGCTTAGGGGACGGCTTCTATGGCTACACCTTC
V gene: TRBV19; D gene: TRBD2; clone size: once; J gene: TRBJ2-7; CDR3 protein: CASSTAGVYEQYF; CDR3 DNA: TGTGCCAGTAGTACGGCGGGAGTCTACGAGCAGTACTTC
V gene: TRBV5-1; D gene: -; clone size: -; J gene: TRBJ2-1; CDR3 protein: CASSPAGGGTYNEQFF; CDR3 DNA: TGCGCCAGCAGCCCCGCAGGGGGGGGAACCTACAATGAGCAGTTCTTC
V gene: TRBV7-6; D gene: -; clone size: once; J gene: TRBJ2-5; CDR3 protein: CASSSGQGLILETQYF; CDR3 DNA: TGTGCCAGCAGCTCCGGACAGGGACTAATACTTGAGACCCAGTACTTC
V gene: TRBV21-1; D gene: -; clone size: -; J gene: TRBJ1-1; CDR3 protein: CASSRRCLTPPKGITEAFF; CDR3 DNA: TGTGCCAGCAGCAGACGATGCTTAACACCGCCGAAAGGGATCACTGAAGCTTTCTTT
V gene: TRBV7-9; D gene: -; clone size: -; J gene: TRBJ1-4; CDR3 protein: CASSFTGEKLFF; CDR3 DNA: TGTGCCAGCAGCTTTACGGGGGAAAAACTGTTTTTT
V gene: TRBV29-1; D gene: -; clone size: -; J gene: TRBJ1-1; CDR3 protein: CSVGFWGRGQPEAFF; CDR3 DNA: TGCAGCGTTGGATTCTGGGGACGGGGGCAGCCTGAAGCTTTCTTT
V gene: TRBV7-8; D gene: -; clone size: -; J gene: TRBJ2-7; CDR3 protein: CASSWGLNSYEQYF; CDR3 DNA: TGTGCCAGCAGCTGGGGACTGAACTCCTACGAGCAGTACTTC
V gene: TRBV27; D gene: TRBD1; clone size: -; J gene: TRBJ1-2; CDR3 protein: CASTRQQGGNYGYTF; CDR3 DNA: TGTGCCAGCACCCGCCAACAGGGGGGTAACTATGGCTACACCTTC
V gene: TRBV6-5; D gene: TRBD2; clone size: -; J gene: TRBJ2-1; CDR3 protein: CASSYSGGGYNEQFF; CDR3 DNA: TGTGCCAGCAGTTACTCGGGCGGGGGATACAATGAGCAGTTCTTC